This TCR beta chain was captured in a study of vaccination and CD4 T cells after COVID-19. With regard to this clonotype: The target antigen is unknown.

Once obtained from cultured CD4+ T cells, the DNA was sequenced using the Oncomine TCR Beta short-read assay. Researchers extracted genomic DNA from CD4+ T cells that had been cultured. TCRdb reprocessed the PCR reads with MiXCR, giving one entry per CDR3 protein. The data hold 9,900 or so distinct CDR3 sequences, with about 32% observed a single time. Stated treatment: approximately 11-day PBMC culture with coronavirus spike peptide pools or control peptides (ViraFEST assay). Before the COVID-19 pandemic (2011-2018), CD4+ T cells were obtained from the unexposed donor. It was with 9 to 10 IU/ml IL-2 and 10 ug/ml peptide pools that 1.5 million to 2.5 million PBMCs per well were cultured. In germline, CDR1 is DFQATT, CDR2 SNEGSKA (reference sequence). CDR3 length: 13 amino acids. Trimming removed 2 bases at V and 3 bases at J, with 9 bases between.

Specimen: CD4+ T cells from blood, cultured in vitro. This chain joins TRBV20-1 and TRBJ2-3; unclear D gene. This TCR was sampled from a human donor in good health. This chain's CDR3 is CSARPGGTDTQYF. The CDR3 DNA sequence: TGCAGTGCTAGACCGGGTGGGACAGATACGCAGTATTTT.